The source of this TCR beta chain is a study of CD8 T cells in Susac syndrome. Random hexamers were used to reverse transcribe the RNA input (roughly 0.5 to 1 ug). Amplification of TCR beta CDR3 used immunoSEQ multiplex PCR across 54 Vbeta and 13 Jbeta. One entry per CDR3 protein, called by TCRdb with MiXCR from the immunoSEQ multiplex PCR reads. The table has around 300,000 distinct CDR3 sequences, around 90% seen once. TCR beta was sequenced from blood CD8+ and CD4+ T cells. Negative isolation was used for CD8+ and CD4+ T cells and FACS enrichment for TEMRA cells. Trimming removed 3 bases at V and 0 bases at J, with 15 bases between. Germline-derived CDR1 and CDR2 are LNHDA and SQIVND (reference sequence). This CDR3 contains 17 residues.

This chain links TRBV19 with TRBJ1-5; tentatively, D is TRBD1 (5 bases). The clonotype was recovered from a human donor with multiple sclerosis. Sequenced sample: CD4+ T cells from PBMCs. The CDR3 is CASSMGIGGNSNQPQHF. In nucleotides, the CDR3 is TGTGCCAGTAGTATGGGAATCGGGGGGAATAGCAATCAGCCCCAGCATTTT.